This T cell receptor beta chain was retrieved from a study of graft-versus-host responses after intestinal transplantation. The CDR3 runs 14 residues. V lost 8 bases and J lost 8, with 18 bases in between. The V gene's germline CDR1 is SGHVS and CDR2 FQNEAQ. Regarding this clone: Its antigen remains unknown.

Sequenced by immunoSEQ multiplex PCR; TCRdb stores in-frame clones only, minus some. The repertoire has over 100,000 clones, just over 90% of them found once; the top ten carry 0.23%. This clonotype was sampled from a human donor who was the organ donor for an intestinal transplant. The chain uses TRBV7-8 and TRBJ2-2; maybe TRBD1 (6 bases). The sequences come from unstimulated CD4+ T cells sorted from spleen or lymph node cells, collected before transplant. In DNA, the CDR3 is TGTGCCAGCTTACGGGACACTTCAAGGGGGGAGCTGTTTTTT. The encoded protein is CASLRDTSRGELFF.